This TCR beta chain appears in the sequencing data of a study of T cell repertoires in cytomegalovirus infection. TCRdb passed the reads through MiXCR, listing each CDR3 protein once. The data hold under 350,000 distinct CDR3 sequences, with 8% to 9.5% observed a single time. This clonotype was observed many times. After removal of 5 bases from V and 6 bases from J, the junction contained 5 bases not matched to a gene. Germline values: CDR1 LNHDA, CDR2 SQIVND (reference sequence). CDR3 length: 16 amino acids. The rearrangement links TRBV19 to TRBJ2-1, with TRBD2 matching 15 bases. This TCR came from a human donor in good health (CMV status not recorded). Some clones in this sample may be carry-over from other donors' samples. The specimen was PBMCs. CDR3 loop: CASSPGLAGGLNEQFF. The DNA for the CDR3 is TGTGCCAGTAGTCCCGGACTAGCGGGAGGGCTCAATGAGCAGTTCTTC.